The 10 T cell receptor beta chains reported below all come from one sample, sequenced in a study of CD8 T cells in ankylosing spondylitis. From the 5' RACE reads, TCRdb called clonotypes with MiXCR, one entry per CDR3 protein. The sample lists roughly 260,000 distinct CDR3 sequences, about 20% seen once, with 7.5% to 9.5% in the top ten. Material for sequencing was blood, either unsorted or a sorted T cell fraction (not recorded which). These receptors all come from a male donor with ankylosing spondylitis or in good health (not recorded which).

This clonotype was seen a few times. V gene TRBV11-2 combines with J gene TRBJ2-5, with D maybe TRBD1 (6 bases). CDR1 SGHAT and CDR2 FQNNGV come from the germline V gene. The CDR3 loop spans 14 amino acids. V was clipped by 3 bases and J by 2 bases, with 10 bases between them. The CDR3 loop reads CASSFRGVQETQYF. Here the CDR3 DNA reads TGTGCCAGCAGCTTCAGGGGAGTGCAAGAGACCCAGTACTTC.

The chain employs TRBV6-2 or TRBV6-3 and TRBJ2-2, with TRBD1 identical over 10 bases. The CDR3 is made up of 19 amino acids. Germline V CDR1 and CDR2: MNHEY, SVGEGT. Trimming cost V 2 bases and J 5 bases; bases outside gene matches: 14. CDR3 in amino acids: CASSYGTGAEPARTGELFF. CDR3 nucleotides: TGTGCCAGCAGTTACGGGACAGGGGCCGAACCTGCCAGAACCGGGGAGCTGTTTTTT.

This clonotype was seen repeatedly, ten times or more. This sequence joins TRBV29-1 and TRBJ2-1, with 10 bases lining up with TRBD1. In germline, CDR1 is SQVTM, CDR2 ANQGSEA. J was trimmed by 8 bases and V by 0 bases; bases with no gene match: 10. This CDR3 spans 16 amino acids. In nucleotides, the CDR3 is TGCAGCGTTGAAGAAATGACAGGGGGCGTTAACGATGAGCAGTTCTTC. As protein: CSVEEMTGGVNDEQFF.

The chain joins TRBV9 to TRBJ1-1; a weak D match, TRBD1 (6 bases). Germline values: CDR1 SGDLS, CDR2 YYNGEE. CDR3 size: 14 residues. V was cut by 0 bases and J by 2 bases, with 8 bases left in between. The CDR3 DNA follows: TGTGCCAGCAGCGTAGACAGGGTTAACACTGAAGCTTTCTTT. Translated, it gives CASSVDRVNTEAFF. The full variable domain, with the rest looked up from reference TRBV9 and TRBJ1-1, is DSGVTQTPKHLITATGQRVTLRCSPRSGDLSVYWYQQSLDQGLQFLIQYYNGEERAKGNILERFSAQQFPDLHSELNLSSLELGDSALYFCASSVDRVNTEAFFGQGTRLTVV.

This clonotype occurred many times. The rearrangement uses TRBV11-1 and TRBJ2-5; D possibly corresponds to TRBD2 (6 bases). This CDR3 is built from 14 residues. V was trimmed by 5 bases and J by 4 bases, leaving 14 bases between them. Germline CDR1 reads SGHAT; CDR2 reads FQDESV (reference sequence). The CDR3 reads CASSPGGNGETQYF. DNA of the CDR3: TGTGCCAGCAGCCCCGGGGGAAACGGAGAGACCCAGTACTTC.

This clonotype was counted at least ten times. The rearrangement joins TRBV12-3 or TRBV12-4 to TRBJ2-7; TRBD1 might be the D (6 bases). The CDR3 has 14 amino acids. Deletions cut 3 bases from V and 1 base from J, with 10 bases between. The DNA for the CDR3 is TGTGCCAGCAGTTTGGGGACATTTTCCTACGAGCAGTACGTC. Protein product: CASSLGTFSYEQYV.

This clonotype was seen a few times. This chain uses TRBV5-5 with TRBJ2-5; 9 bases map to TRBD1. CDR1 SGHKS and CDR2 YYEKEE come from the germline V gene (reference sequence). The CDR3 covers 15 residues. V shed 2 bases and J 4 bases; nucleotides not matched to a gene: 6. The CDR3 protein is CASSFTGGGSETQYF. CDR3 in DNA: TGTGCCAGCAGCTTTACAGGGGGCGGGTCAGAGACCCAGTACTTC.

Only a few counts were recorded for this clonotype. V gene TRBV10-3 combines with J gene TRBJ2-3, with D possibly being TRBD1 (5 bases). Trimming took 10 bases from V and 5 from J, leaving 25 bases between them. This CDR3 comprises 16 residues. Looked up from germline, CDR1 is ENHRY and CDR2 is SYGVKD. This CDR3 is CASRGRTTPLGDTQYF. CDR3 coding DNA: TGTGCCAGTCGAGGACGGACAACCCCACTGGGAGATACGCAGTATTTT.

The V call is TRBV6-1, the J call TRBJ2-7; possibly TRBD2 for D (6 bases). Trimming pared 8 bases from V and 3 bases from J, leaving 17 bases between. This CDR3 is built from 14 residues. CDR1 and CDR2 (germline): MNHNS, SASEGT. The CDR3 is CASSDSGLHYEQYV. The CDR3 DNA reads as TGTGCCAGCTCAGATAGCGGATTACACTACGAGCAGTACGTC.

This clonotype was counted ten times or more. The rearrangement links TRBV29-1 to TRBJ2-2; D is undetermined. CDR1 SQVTM and CDR2 ANQGSEA come from the germline V gene. CDR3 length: 12 residues. The V and J ends lost 3 bases and 2 bases respectively, with 4 bases between them. CDR3 bases: TGCAGCGTTGAGGAAAACACCGGGGAGCTGTTTTTT. The encoded protein is CSVEENTGELFF.